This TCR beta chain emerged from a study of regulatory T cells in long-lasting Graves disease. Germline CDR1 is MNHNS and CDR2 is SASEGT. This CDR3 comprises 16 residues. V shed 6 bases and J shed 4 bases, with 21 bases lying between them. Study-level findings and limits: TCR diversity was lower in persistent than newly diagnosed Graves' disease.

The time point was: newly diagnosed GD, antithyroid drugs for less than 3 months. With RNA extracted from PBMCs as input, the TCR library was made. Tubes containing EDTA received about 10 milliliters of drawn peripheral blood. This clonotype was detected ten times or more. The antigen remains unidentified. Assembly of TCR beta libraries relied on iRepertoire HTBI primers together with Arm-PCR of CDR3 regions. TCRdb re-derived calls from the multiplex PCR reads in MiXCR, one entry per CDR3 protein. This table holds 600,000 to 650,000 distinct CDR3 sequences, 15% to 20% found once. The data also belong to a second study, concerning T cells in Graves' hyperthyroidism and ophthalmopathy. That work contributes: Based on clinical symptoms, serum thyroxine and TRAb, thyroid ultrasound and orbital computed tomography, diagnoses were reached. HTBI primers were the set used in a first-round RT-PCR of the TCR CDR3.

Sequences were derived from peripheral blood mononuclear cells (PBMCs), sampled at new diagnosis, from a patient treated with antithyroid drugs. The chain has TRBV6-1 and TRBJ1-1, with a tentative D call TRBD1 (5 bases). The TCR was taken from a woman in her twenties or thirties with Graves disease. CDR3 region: CASSSPGGGSGTEAFF. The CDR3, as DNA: TGTGCCAGCAGCAGCCCCGGGGGTGGTAGCGGCACTGAAGCTTTCTTT.